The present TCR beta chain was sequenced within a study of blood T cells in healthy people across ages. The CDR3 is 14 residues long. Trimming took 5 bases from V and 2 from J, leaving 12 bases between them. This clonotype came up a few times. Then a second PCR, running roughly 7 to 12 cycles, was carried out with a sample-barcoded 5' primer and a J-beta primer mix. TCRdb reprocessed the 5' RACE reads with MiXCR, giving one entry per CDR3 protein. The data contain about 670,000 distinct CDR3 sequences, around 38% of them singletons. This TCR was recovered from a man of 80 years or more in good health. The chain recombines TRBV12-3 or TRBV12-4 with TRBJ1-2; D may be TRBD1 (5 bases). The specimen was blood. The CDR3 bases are TGTGCCAGCAGTCCGGGACGGTTAAACTATGGCTACACCTTC. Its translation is CASSPGRLNYGYTF.